This TCR beta chain emerged from a study of T cells in tumors after PD-1 blockade. In the study overall: No patient had prior checkpoint blockade, systemic immunosuppression, or radiotherapy within 4 weeks. Patients received pembrolizumab 200 mg every 3 weeks or cemiplimab 350 mg every 2 weeks. During anti-PD-1 treatment, some patients continued daily vismodegib 150 mg.

Regarding the study as a whole: About 41% of tumor TCR clonotypes were also found in blood.

Germline V gene data show CDR1 as SGHKS and CDR2 as YYEKEE (reference sequence). V was trimmed by 2 bases and J by 7 bases, leaving 16 bases between them. The length of the CDR3 is 14 residues. Sequencing used immunoSEQ multiplex PCR; TCRdb keeps in-frame clones, though not all of them. The table has roughly 19,000 clones, 65% to 85% seen once. In its sample, this clone is medium-sized. Its antigen remains unidentified. The genes are TRBV5-5 and TRBJ2-7; TRBD2 might be the D (5 bases). The sequencing here drew on PBMCs, taken after anti-PD-1 therapy. The TCR originated in a human donor with advanced basal cell or squamous cell carcinoma (not recorded which). CDR3 sequence reads: CASSLSLSAEEQYF. CDR3 nucleotides: TGTGCCAGCAGCTTATCTCTCTCAGCGGAAGAGCAGTACTTC.